A selection of T cell receptor beta chains follows, all from one sample in a study of blood T cell repertoires in COVID-19. Sequenced by immunoSEQ multiplex PCR; TCRdb stores in-frame clones only, minus some. The sample lists 75,000 to 90,000 clones; roughly three quarters were seen once. Specimen: peripheral blood. The origin of the receptors is a man between 60 and 75 years old with COVID-19, enrolled during active disease. Both conserved end residues are part of each CDR3. A D gene is named only where the DNA matches it firmly. For some rows the clone size is stated as once, few or many, or as a class when expanded; others skip it.

TRBD1	TRBJ2-3	few	TRBV18	CASSLTDRGDTQYF	TGTGCCAGCTCACTAACGGACAGGGGAGATACGCAGTATTTT
TRBD1	TRBJ2-1	.	TRBV19	CASSNSRGPYNEQFF	TGTGCCAGTAGTAATTCTAGGGGGCCCTACAATGAGCAGTTCTTC
TRBD1	TRBJ2-5	.	TRBV5-1	CASSRTGGSETQYF	TGCGCCAGCAGCAGAACAGGGGGGTCGGAGACCCAGTACTTC
.	TRBJ2-7	.	TRBV2	CASSESEVPYEQYF	TGTGCCAGCAGTGAGTCAGAAGTCCCCTACGAGCAGTACTTC
.	TRBJ1-2	medium-sized	TRBV5-1	CASSSDSGRANYGYTF	TGCGCCAGCAGCTCGGACTCCGGGAGGGCTAACTATGGCTACACCTTC
.	TRBJ2-3	.	TRBV27	CASAAGRREDTQYF	TGTGCCAGCGCGGCGGGCAGGAGAGAAGATACGCAGTATTTT
.	TRBJ2-1	.	TRBV5-1	CASSLVSSYNEQFF	TGCGCCAGCAGCTTAGTCAGCTCCTACAATGAGCAGTTCTTC
TRBD2	TRBJ2-2	.	TRBV5-6	CASSPLAGSTGELFF	TGTGCCAGCAGCCCCCTAGCGGGGAGCACCGGGGAGCTGTTTTTT
.	TRBJ2-7	.	TRBV6-5	CASSSPTRAGYEQYF	TGTGCCAGCAGTTCGCCCACCAGGGCCGGCTACGAGCAGTACTTC
TRBD1	TRBJ1-5	.	TRBV19	CASSPQTGYSNQPQHF	TGTGCCAGTAGTCCCCAGACAGGGTATAGCAATCAGCCCCAGCATTTT
TRBD2	TRBJ2-7	many	TRBV6-2/TRBV6-3	CASSPGLAGARSYEQYF	TGTGCCAGCAGTCCGGGACTAGCGGGAGCCCGCTCCTACGAGCAGTACTTC
.	TRBJ2-3	.	TRBV27	CASSLGASTDTQYF	TGTGCCAGCAGTTTAGGGGCTAGCACAGATACGCAGTATTTT
.	TRBJ1-2	.	TRBV19	CASSSRMEFYGYTF	TGTGCCAGTAGTAGCAGGATGGAATTCTATGGCTACACCTTC
TRBD2	TRBJ2-1	.	TRBV5-5	CASSLGSGGHNEQFF	TGTGCCAGCAGCTTGGGTAGCGGGGGGCACAATGAGCAGTTCTTC